The sequence of this T cell receptor beta chain was determined in a study of HIV-infected patients and healthy controls (dated by TCRdb to between 2012 and 2015). With regard to this clonotype: The antigen it recognizes is unknown. There are no base qualities to consult, and no much larger clone falls within one base.

Libraries were constructed by 5' RACE. Data came from an Illumina MiSeq. TCRdb reran the public reads through fastp at Q25 and MiXCR, keeping productive beta chains. Rows are combined by CDR3 protein, so each entry shows the most common genes and DNA. The sample table records roughly 70,000 distinct CDR3 sequences; roughly 16% of these occur just once. Approximately 5.3% of the sample belongs to the ten largest clones. From the germline V gene, CDR1 is MDHEN and CDR2 is SYDVKM. The CDR3 goes from the cysteine to the phenylalanine over 16 residues. Only CDR3 DNA remains: 48 bases, in frame from the first base. Trimming takes 5 bases off V and 3 bases off J; junction bases not matched to a gene: 12.

The receptor chain draws on TRBV28 and TRBJ2-7, with 8 bases matching TRBD1. Material: CD4+ T cells from blood. This receptor was obtained from a human donor in good health. The CDR3 protein is CASSPWTGLRNYEQYF. The DNA is TGTGCCAGCAGTCCCTGGACAGGGCTCCGCAACTACGAGCAGTACTTC.